These T cell receptor beta chains were read from a single sample in a study of regulatory T cells in long-lasting Graves disease. TCRdb used MiXCR to reprocess the multiplex PCR reads, holding one entry per CDR3 protein. The data hold 400,000 to 450,000 distinct CDR3 sequences, with 23% observed a single time. Sequences were derived from peripheral blood mononuclear cells (PBMCs), sampled when the disease was refractory, from a patient treated with antithyroid drugs. These TCRs come from a female donor with Graves disease. Each CDR3 is given with its conserved first and last residue. D genes are given only for firm matches. The size of a clone is reported for some rows only, either as once, few or many, or as a class for expanded clones.

D gene: TRBD1
clone size: many
J gene: TRBJ1-6
V gene: TRBV12-3/TRBV12-4
CDR3 protein: CASSSSAGGDSPLHF
CDR3 DNA: TGTGCCAGCAGTTCATCCGCAGGGGGCGATTCACCCCTCCACTTT

D gene: NA
clone size: many
J gene: TRBJ2-5
V gene: TRBV29-1
CDR3 protein: CSSETRGETQYF
CDR3 DNA: TGCAGCTCCGAAACCCGGGGCGAGACCCAGTACTTC

D gene: NA
clone size: few
J gene: TRBJ1-2
V gene: TRBV3-1
CDR3 protein: CASSQPTGSGYTF
CDR3 DNA: TGTGCCAGCAGCCAACCTACAGGGTCTGGCTACACCTTC

D gene: TRBD1
clone size: NA
J gene: TRBJ1-3
V gene: TRBV12-3/TRBV12-4
CDR3 protein: CASSFWTGGAGAGNTIYF
CDR3 DNA: TGTGCCAGCAGTTTTTGGACAGGGGGCGCGGGTGCTGGAAACACCATATATTTT

D gene: TRBD2
clone size: once
J gene: TRBJ2-3
V gene: TRBV3-1
CDR3 protein: CASSQIPAGDATQYF
CDR3 DNA: TGTGCCAGCAGCCAAATTCCAGCGGGGGATGCGACGCAGTATTTT

D gene: TRBD1
clone size: few
J gene: TRBJ1-4
V gene: TRBV7-7
CDR3 protein: CASSAGTGSAEKLFF
CDR3 DNA: TGTGCCAGCAGCGCCGGGACAGGGTCCGCTGAAAAACTGTTTTTT

D gene: NA
clone size: NA
J gene: TRBJ2-7
V gene: TRBV5-1
CDR3 protein: CASSHAGVEQYF
CDR3 DNA: TGCGCCAGCAGCCATGCTGGGGTTGAGCAGTACTTC

D gene: NA
clone size: many
J gene: TRBJ1-1
V gene: TRBV25-1
CDR3 protein: CASSEFVGKNTEAFF
CDR3 DNA: TGTGCCAGCAGTGAATTCGTGGGTAAGAACACTGAAGCTTTCTTT

D gene: NA
clone size: NA
J gene: TRBJ1-6
V gene: TRBV6-1
CDR3 protein: CASRPAGADSPLHF
CDR3 DNA: TGTGCCAGCCGCCCGGCGGGGGCGGATTCACCCCTCCACTTT

D gene: NA
clone size: NA
J gene: TRBJ1-5
V gene: TRBV28
CDR3 protein: CASTVAGAGQPQHF
CDR3 DNA: TGTGCCAGCACCGTAGCGGGGGCTGGGCAGCCCCAGCATTTT

D gene: NA
clone size: many
J gene: TRBJ2-7
V gene: TRBV12-3/TRBV12-4
CDR3 protein: CASSTTGSEQYF
CDR3 DNA: TGTGCCAGCAGTACTACAGGGTCCGAGCAGTACTTC

D gene: NA
clone size: many
J gene: TRBJ1-2
V gene: TRBV28
CDR3 protein: CASSSYGAGGGYTF
CDR3 DNA: TGTGCCAGCAGTTCATACGGGGCCGGCGGTGGCTACACCTTC

D gene: TRBD1
clone size: many
J gene: TRBJ1-4
V gene: TRBV28
CDR3 protein: CASSAPRDSNEKLFF
CDR3 DNA: TGTGCCAGCAGTGCGCCCCGGGACAGCAATGAAAAACTGTTTTTT

D gene: TRBD2
clone size: NA
J gene: TRBJ2-2
V gene: TRBV29-1
CDR3 protein: CSVEGGRGNTGELFF
CDR3 DNA: TGCAGCGTTGAAGGCGGGAGGGGGAACACCGGGGAGCTGTTTTTT

D gene: TRBD1
clone size: many
J gene: TRBJ1-5
V gene: TRBV2
CDR3 protein: CASRAQGYGNQPQHF
CDR3 DNA: TGTGCCAGCAGGGCACAGGGGTATGGCAATCAGCCCCAGCATTTT

D gene: NA
clone size: few
J gene: TRBJ2-7
V gene: TRBV19
CDR3 protein: CASSIEAGLSYEQYF
CDR3 DNA: TGTGCCAGTAGTATAGAGGCAGGCCTCTCCTACGAGCAGTACTTC

D gene: TRBD1
clone size: NA
J gene: TRBJ1-2
V gene: TRBV19
CDR3 protein: CASSKGTGSDYGYTF
CDR3 DNA: TGTGCCAGTAGTAAAGGGACAGGATCGGACTATGGCTACACCTTC

D gene: NA
clone size: NA
J gene: TRBJ2-2
V gene: TRBV19
CDR3 protein: CASSLLFGELFF
CDR3 DNA: TGTGCCAGTAGCCTCCTCTTTGGGGAGCTGTTTTTT

D gene: NA
clone size: many
J gene: TRBJ1-1
V gene: TRBV2
CDR3 protein: CASKSSAGSNTEAFF
CDR3 DNA: TGTGCCAGCAAAAGTTCAGCAGGGTCGAACACTGAAGCTTTCTTT

D gene: TRBD1
clone size: NA
J gene: TRBJ1-2
V gene: TRBV7-9
CDR3 protein: CASSQTGTEINYGYTF
CDR3 DNA: TGTGCCAGCAGCCAAACCGGGACAGAGATTAACTATGGCTACACCTTC

D gene: NA
clone size: NA
J gene: TRBJ1-4
V gene: TRBV30
CDR3 protein: CAWMRPGPNEKLFF
CDR3 DNA: TGTGCCTGGATGCGACCGGGACCTAATGAAAAACTGTTTTTT

D gene: TRBD1
clone size: once
J gene: TRBJ2-7
V gene: TRBV6-1
CDR3 protein: CASSDGTGVYEQYF
CDR3 DNA: TGTGCCAGCAGTGACGGGACAGGGGTCTACGAGCAGTACTTC

D gene: TRBD1
clone size: few
J gene: TRBJ2-7
V gene: TRBV7-2
CDR3 protein: CASSSGGTGSYEQYF
CDR3 DNA: TGTGCCAGCAGCTCAGGAGGGACAGGGTCCTACGAGCAGTACTTC

D gene: TRBD2
clone size: few
J gene: TRBJ2-7
V gene: TRBV7-2
CDR3 protein: CASSLSTRAGYPYEQYF
CDR3 DNA: TGTGCCAGCAGCTTATCCACCCGAGCGGGATATCCCTACGAGCAGTACTTC

D gene: TRBD1
clone size: NA
J gene: TRBJ2-7
V gene: TRBV27
CDR3 protein: CASSHDRAGLDEQYF
CDR3 DNA: TGTGCCAGCAGCCACGACAGGGCGGGTCTTGACGAGCAGTACTTC

D gene: TRBD1
clone size: once
J gene: TRBJ1-2
V gene: TRBV18
CDR3 protein: CASSPGQGESYGYTF
CDR3 DNA: TGTGCCAGCTCACCGGGACAGGGGGAAAGCTATGGCTACACCTTC

D gene: NA
clone size: few
J gene: TRBJ1-1
V gene: TRBV19
CDR3 protein: CASSITGAETEAFF
CDR3 DNA: TGTGCCAGTAGTATCACGGGGGCGGAGACTGAAGCTTTCTTT

D gene: TRBD1
clone size: NA
J gene: TRBJ1-2
V gene: TRBV19
CDR3 protein: CASSMGQGAGYTF
CDR3 DNA: TGTGCCAGTAGTATGGGACAGGGGGCTGGCTACACCTTC

D gene: TRBD1
clone size: many
J gene: TRBJ1-1
V gene: TRBV10-3
CDR3 protein: CAISALGQGDTEAFF
CDR3 DNA: TGTGCCATCAGTGCGCTTGGGCAGGGGGACACTGAAGCTTTCTTT

D gene: TRBD1
clone size: NA
J gene: TRBJ1-1
V gene: TRBV5-4
CDR3 protein: CASSLAKGANTEAFF
CDR3 DNA: TGTGCCAGCAGCTTGGCCAAGGGGGCGAACACTGAAGCTTTCTTT

D gene: TRBD1
clone size: NA
J gene: TRBJ1-1
V gene: TRBV30
CDR3 protein: CAWDREINEAFF
CDR3 DNA: TGTGCCTGGGACAGGGAGATAAATGAAGCTTTCTTT

D gene: NA
clone size: NA
J gene: TRBJ2-7
V gene: TRBV7-9
CDR3 protein: CASSLMRSYEQYF
CDR3 DNA: TGTGCCAGCAGCTTAATGCGGTCCTACGAGCAGTACTTC

D gene: NA
clone size: NA
J gene: TRBJ1-5
V gene: TRBV15
CDR3 protein: CATSREGRGRNQPQHF
CDR3 DNA: TGTGCCACCAGCAGAGAAGGCAGGGGTAGGAATCAGCCCCAGCATTTT

D gene: TRBD2
clone size: many
J gene: TRBJ2-5
V gene: TRBV7-2
CDR3 protein: CASSQTSGRQETQYF
CDR3 DNA: TGTGCCAGCAGCCAAACTAGCGGGAGGCAAGAGACCCAGTACTTC

D gene: NA
clone size: many
J gene: TRBJ1-5
V gene: TRBV18
CDR3 protein: CASSSEVDQPQHF
CDR3 DNA: TGTGCCAGCTCATCTGAGGTCGATCAGCCCCAGCATTTT

D gene: TRBD1
clone size: few
J gene: TRBJ1-2
V gene: TRBV27
CDR3 protein: CASSPDRAGVYGYTF
CDR3 DNA: TGTGCCAGCAGTCCGGACAGGGCAGGCGTCTATGGCTACACCTTC

D gene: NA
clone size: few
J gene: TRBJ2-5
V gene: TRBV5-1
CDR3 protein: CASNRDNQETQYF
CDR3 DNA: TGCGCCAGTAACCGGGACAACCAAGAGACCCAGTACTTC

D gene: NA
clone size: many
J gene: TRBJ2-5
V gene: TRBV3-2
CDR3 protein: CASSQELSSEEETQYF
CDR3 DNA: TGTGCCAGCAGCCAAGAATTATCGTCGGAAGAAGAGACCCAGTACTTC

D gene: TRBD2
clone size: NA
J gene: TRBJ2-7
V gene: TRBV5-1
CDR3 protein: CASSLAASGSFSGEQYF
CDR3 DNA: TGCGCCAGCAGCTTGGCCGCTAGCGGGAGCTTCAGCGGCGAGCAGTACTTC

D gene: TRBD2
clone size: many
J gene: TRBJ2-1
V gene: TRBV2
CDR3 protein: CASSGLAGRFYNEQFF
CDR3 DNA: TGTGCCAGCAGTGGACTAGCGGGAAGGTTCTACAATGAGCAGTTCTTC

D gene: NA
clone size: NA
J gene: TRBJ2-2
V gene: TRBV3-1
CDR3 protein: CASSRRSNTGELFF
CDR3 DNA: TGTGCCAGCAGCCGACGGAGTAACACCGGGGAGCTGTTTTTT

D gene: NA
clone size: few
J gene: TRBJ2-7
V gene: TRBV7-9
CDR3 protein: CASSFDGGKYEQYF
CDR3 DNA: TGTGCCAGCAGCTTCGACGGGGGCAAGTACGAGCAGTACTTC

D gene: TRBD1
clone size: few
J gene: TRBJ1-1
V gene: TRBV18
CDR3 protein: CASSPPGTAMNTEAFF
CDR3 DNA: TGTGCCAGCTCACCACCGGGGACAGCCATGAACACTGAAGCTTTCTTT

D gene: NA
clone size: many
J gene: TRBJ1-1
V gene: TRBV27
CDR3 protein: CASITGRGGNTEAFF
CDR3 DNA: TGTGCCAGCATCACGGGTAGGGGAGGGAACACTGAAGCTTTCTTT

D gene: TRBD2
clone size: many
J gene: TRBJ2-2
V gene: TRBV2
CDR3 protein: CASSESAGLAGPTGELFF
CDR3 DNA: TGTGCCAGCAGTGAATCGGCGGGACTAGCGGGACCCACCGGGGAGCTGTTTTTT

D gene: TRBD2
clone size: NA
J gene: TRBJ2-1
V gene: TRBV5-1
CDR3 protein: CASSLVTGTSGSTEQFF
CDR3 DNA: TGCGCCAGCAGCTTGGTCACCGGGACTAGCGGGAGTACTGAGCAGTTCTTC